Listed here are 26 T cell receptor beta chains from one sample, sequenced in a study of cytomegalovirus exposure and HLA in healthy donors (dated by TCRdb to 2016 to 2017). Preparation of the library involved the immunoSEQ multiplex PCR assay. TCRdb mirrors the immuneACCESS table, restricted to in-frame sequences. Some clones are absent from its copies; in checked studies, under half trace to an unresolved V gene, and the reason for the others is unknown. This sample lists roughly 250,000 clones; 70% to 90% were detected once. In total, the top ten clones hold roughly 1.2% of the sample. Material for sequencing was PBMCs. The receptors were gathered from a woman in her twenties or thirties in good health and CMV-seropositive.

The V and J genes are TRBV12-5 and TRBJ1-2; D call uncertain. This CDR3 spans 11 amino acids. V dropped 10 bases and J dropped 8 bases, with 14 bases sitting between them. The germline gives CDR1 LGHNT, CDR2 FRNRAP. CDR3 amino acids: CAIWSYGGYTF. DNA of the CDR3: TGTGCTATTTGGTCGTACGGGGGCTACACCTTC.

The V and J genes are TRBV9 and TRBJ2-3; TRBD1 is a possible D gene (6 bases). V was clipped by 4 bases and J by 2 bases, with 14 bases between them. The CDR3 is made up of 15 amino acids. Germline V gene lookup returns CDR1 SGDLS and CDR2 YYNGEE. The CDR3 loop reads CASSLGQKPTDTQYF. For the CDR3, the DNA is TGTGCCAGCAGCCTAGGACAGAAGCCCACAGATACGCAGTATTTT.

This clone was seen a handful of times. This chain joins TRBV28 and TRBJ1-2; D call uncertain. The germline V gene has CDR1 MDHEN and CDR2 SYDVKM. The CDR3 is 13 amino acids. The V end lost 6 bases, the J end lost 8 bases, and 16 bases lay between the germline ends. CDR3 DNA sequence: TGTGCCAGCAGCAGTTACGCTGTGGCCGGCTACACCTTC. This codes for CASSSYAVAGYTF.

This chain links TRBV30 with TRBJ1-2; maybe TRBD1 (5 bases). The CDR3 sequence is 15 residues long. V was clipped by 0 bases and J by 3 bases, with 14 bases between them. CDR1 and CDR2 from the germline V gene are GTSNPN and SVGIG (reference sequence). DNA for the CDR3: TGTGCCTGGAGTGTGGACCCCCTCAGGGACTATGGCTACACCTTC. Encoded protein: CAWSVDPLRDYGYTF.

The chain employs TRBV2 and TRBJ2-3; TRBD2 agrees at 8 bases. The CDR3 length is 14 residues. The germline gives CDR1 SNHLY, CDR2 FYNNEI. The ends lost 6 bases at V and 2 bases at J; junction bases unmatched: 4. CDR3 bases: TGTGCCAGCAGCGACGGACTAGCCACAGATACGCAGTATTTT. Translation gives CASSDGLATDTQYF.

J is TRBJ1-5 and V is TRBV5-6, with 9 nucleotides matching TRBD1. The germline V gene has CDR1 SGHDT and CDR2 YYEEEE. J was trimmed by 2 bases and V by 4 bases; bases with no gene match: 4. The CDR3 totals 15 residues. CDR3: CASSIGDRGNQPQHF. The CDR3 DNA follows: TGTGCCAGCAGCATAGGGGACAGGGGCAATCAGCCCCAGCATTTT.

The chain is built from TRBV12-5 and TRBJ1-2, with no clear D. Trimming pared 1 base from V and 6 bases from J, leaving 12 bases between. This CDR3 has 14 residues. Germline values: CDR1 LGHNT, CDR2 FRNRAP. The CDR3 DNA is TGTGCTAGTGGTTTGGACTCCCGATCGGATGGCTACACCTTC. It codes for CASGLDSRSDGYTF.

The chain carries TRBV19 and TRBJ2-7; D might be TRBD1 (7 bases). Per the germline V gene, CDR1 is LNHDA and CDR2 is SQIVND (reference sequence). V was clipped by 9 bases and J by 2 bases, with 14 bases between them. The CDR3 is 13 residues long. For the CDR3, the DNA is TGTGCCAGCGGAGGGACAGCCACCTACGAGCAGTACTTC. It encodes CASGGTATYEQYF.

The V call is TRBV27, the J call TRBJ1-2; 7 bases align to TRBD1. Germline values: CDR1 MNHEY, CDR2 SMNVEV (reference sequence). The CDR3 has 16 amino acids. With 2 bases clipped from V and 2 bases from J, the junction kept 8 bases outside the gene matches. The CDR3 here is CASSLGGTDLNYGYTF. The CDR3 region has the DNA TGTGCCAGCAGTTTAGGAGGGACAGACCTCAACTATGGCTACACCTTC.

The chain uses TRBV7-8 and TRBJ2-3; 13 bases fit TRBD2. The CDR3 covers 18 residues. The J segment lost 4 bases and the V segment lost 0 bases, leaving 7 bases of the junction unmatched. Germline CDR1 is SGHVS and CDR2 is FQNEAQ. CDR3 in DNA: TGTGCCAGCAGCTTAGCGGGTAGGACTAGCGGGAGTTCAGATACGCAGTATTTT. The encoded protein is CASSLAGRTSGSSDTQYF. Looking up the rest from reference TRBV7-8 and TRBJ2-3 gives the full variable domain: GAGVSQSPRYKVAKRGQDVALRCDPISGHVSLFWYQQALGQGPEFLTYFQNEAQLDKSGLPSDRFFAERPEGSVSTLKIQRTQQEDSAVYLCASSLAGRTSGSSDTQYFGPGTRLTVL.

The chain is built from TRBV30 and TRBJ1-2; D may be TRBD1 (6 bases). The CDR3 consists of 14 residues. Trimming took off 1 base at V and 4 bases at J, with 13 bases between the two ends. Germline V gene sequence: CDR1 GTSNPN, CDR2 SVGIG (reference sequence). The CDR3 spells CAWSAGQTLYGYTF. The CDR3 DNA reads TGTGCCTGGAGTGCAGGACAGACACTCTATGGCTACACCTTC.

The chain recombines TRBV4-2 with TRBJ2-7; 10 bases agree with TRBD2. CDR1 is LGHNA and CDR2 is YNFKEQ in the germline V gene. V trimming: 0 bases; J trimming: 3 bases; junction bases outside the gene matches: 11. CDR3 length: 18 amino acids. Written as DNA, the CDR3 is TGTGCCAGCAGCCAAGAGTTTAGGGGACTAGCGTTACACTACGAGCAGTACTTC. Translation: CASSQEFRGLALHYEQYF.

The chain carries TRBV2 and TRBJ2-1; TRBD2 matches 8 bases. The CDR3 is 14 amino acids. Germline CDR1 and CDR2: SNHLY and FYNNEI. The V gene end was trimmed by 7 bases and the J gene end by 0 bases; junction bases not matched to a gene: 2. The chain's CDR3 is CASIGLASYNEQFF. Here the CDR3 DNA reads TGTGCCAGCATCGGACTAGCCTCCTACAATGAGCAGTTCTTC.

J is TRBJ2-1 and V is TRBV14, with a weak D call TRBD1 (6 bases). The V gene lost 0 bases and the J gene lost 3 bases, with 12 bases spanning the gap. This CDR3 comprises 16 residues. Germline loops: CDR1 SGHDN, CDR2 FVKESK. CDR3 DNA sequence: TGTGCCAGCAGCCAAGAAGGGGGAAGGGTCTACAATGAGCAGTTCTTC. Its protein is CASSQEGGRVYNEQFF.

The V gene is TRBV7-9, the J gene TRBJ2-7; tentative D call: TRBD1 (6 bases). The CDR3 sequence is 16 residues long. Germline loops: CDR1 SEHNR, CDR2 FQNEAQ (reference sequence). Trimming removed 5 bases at V and 2 bases at J, with 19 bases between. DNA for the CDR3: TGTGCCAGCAGCCTCGTTGGGGGCTCTTACACCTACGAGCAGTACTTC. Translation gives CASSLVGGSYTYEQYF. Filled out from reference TRBV7-9 and TRBJ2-7, the complete variable domain reads DTGVSQNPRHKITKRGQNVTFRCDPISEHNRLYWYRQTLGQGPEFLTYFQNEAQLEKSRLLSDRFSAERPKGSFSTLEIQRTEQGDSAMYLCASSLVGGSYTYEQYFGPGTRLTVT.

The genes are TRBV5-4 and TRBJ2-3; 7 bases line up with TRBD1. CDR1 and CDR2 (germline): SGHNT, YYREEE (reference sequence). J gave up 4 bases and V 7 bases, and 15 bases lay outside the gene matches. The CDR3 covers 16 residues. The CDR3 nucleotides are TGTGCCAGCCTCTTTTTAGGCAGGGGGAGTCCAGATACGCAGTATTTT. Protein product: CASLFLGRGSPDTQYF.

V is TRBV10-3 and J is TRBJ1-2; 9 nucleotides align to TRBD1. V lost 6 bases to trimming and J lost 7 bases; unmatched junction nucleotides: 9. The CDR3 loop spans 14 amino acids. Per the germline V gene, CDR1 is ENHRY and CDR2 is SYGVKD. CDR3 nucleotide sequence: TGTGCCATCAGGCGGGACAGGGAAGCTCTTGGCTACACCTTC. Its protein is CAIRRDREALGYTF.

V gene TRBV28 combines with J gene TRBJ2-2; D is ambiguous. The CDR3 runs to 12 residues. The germline V gene has CDR1 MDHEN and CDR2 SYDVKM. V shed 7 bases and J shed 7 bases, with 10 bases lying between them. The CDR3 protein is CASISRSGELFF. The CDR3 DNA reads TGTGCCAGCATCTCTAGAAGCGGGGAGCTGTTTTTT.

The chain is built from TRBV13 and TRBJ1-4, with 9 bases aligning to TRBD1. The CDR3 has 15 amino acids. V lost 1 base and J lost 10; bases outside the gene matches: 7. The V gene's germline CDR1 is PRHDT and CDR2 FYEKMQ (reference sequence). CDR3 protein: CASSLAGQGAPKLFF. The CDR3 DNA reads TGTGCCAGCAGCTTAGCGGGACAGGGAGCTCCAAAACTGTTTTTT. Based on the CDR3 plus reference TRBV13 and TRBJ1-4, the full variable domain is AAGVIQSPRHLIKEKRETATLKCYPIPRHDTVYWYQQGPGQDPQFLISFYEKMQSDKGSIPDRFSAQQFSDYHSELNMSSLELGDSALYFCASSLAGQGAPKLFFGSGTQLSVL.

The V gene is TRBV28, the J gene TRBJ1-4, with 7 nucleotides matching TRBD1. The CDR3 is made up of 16 amino acids. The V segment lost 6 bases and the J segment 0 bases; nucleotides outside the gene matches: 7. Germline lookup yields CDR1 MDHEN and CDR2 SYDVKM. The CDR3 protein is CASRDYRGSTNEKLFF. CDR3 sequence (DNA): TGTGCCAGCAGGGATTACAGGGGATCAACTAATGAAAAACTGTTTTTT. Based on the CDR3 plus reference TRBV28 and TRBJ1-4, the full variable domain is DVKVTQSSRYLVKRTGEKVFLECVQDMDHENMFWYRQDPGLGLRLIYFSYDVKMKEKGDIPEGYSVSREKKERFSLILESASTNQTSMYLCASRDYRGSTNEKLFFGSGTQLSVL.

The chain links TRBV18 to TRBJ2-5; TRBD1 matches at 9 bases. CDR1 is KGHSH, CDR2 LQKENI, per germline. The CDR3 sequence is 13 residues long. The junction had 5 bases not matched to a gene; V was cut back by 3 bases and J by 9 bases. The CDR3 coding sequence is TGTGCCAGCTCACCGGGACAGGGTGAGGCCCAGTACTTC. As protein: CASSPGQGEAQYF. Full variable domain (missing parts from reference TRBV18 and TRBJ2-5): NAGVMQNPRHLVRRRGQEARLRCSPMKGHSHVYWYRQLPEEGLKFMVYLQKENIIDESGMPKERFSAEFPKEGPSILRIQQVVRGDSAAYFCASSPGQGEAQYFGPGTRLLVL.

The genes are TRBV30 and TRBJ2-7, with 9 positions matching TRBD2. Looked up from germline, CDR1 is GTSNPN and CDR2 is SVGIG (reference sequence). After removal of 1 base from V and 3 bases from J, the junction contained 10 bases not matched to a gene. This CDR3 has 16 amino acids. DNA for the CDR3: TGTGCCTGGAGTGGGAGAGGCGGGAGGGTCGGCTACGAGCAGTACTTC. This encodes CAWSGRGGRVGYEQYF.

The J gene is TRBJ1-2, the V gene TRBV27; D uncertain. The V gene lost 6 bases and the J gene lost 5 bases, with 16 bases spanning the gap. Germline loops: CDR1 MNHEY, CDR2 SMNVEV (reference sequence). The CDR3 has 14 residues. The CDR3 bases are TGTGCCAGCAGCCAAGCGGACCAGACTTATGGCTACACCTTC. As protein: CASSQADQTYGYTF.

CDR3 region: CASSPQTGSTDTQYF. CDR3 in DNA: TGTGCCAGCAGTCCCCAGACAGGTAGCACAGATACGCAGTATTTT. The chain carries TRBV6-6 and TRBJ2-3; tentatively, D is TRBD1 (6 bases). Per germline, CDR1 MNHNY and CDR2 SVGAGI (reference sequence). CDR3 length equals 15 residues. The ends were cut back, 5 bases at V and 0 bases at J, with 12 bases in the middle.

V is TRBV6-1 and J is TRBJ1-5; D call uncertain. Trimming pared 5 bases from V and 5 bases from J, leaving 10 bases between. There are 13 residues in the CDR3. CDR1 is MNHNS and CDR2 is SASEGT in the germline V gene. The CDR3 spells CASSISQDQPQHF. The CDR3 nucleotides are TGTGCCAGCAGTATATCTCAGGATCAGCCCCAGCATTTT.

The CDR3 coding sequence is TGCGCCAGCAGCCCCAAGACAGGGGGCGAGTACGAGCAGTACTTC. Its protein product is CASSPKTGGEYEQYF. V usage is TRBV5-1 and J usage is TRBJ2-7; TRBD1 matches 10 bases. This CDR3 has 15 residues. Trimming took 4 bases from V and 4 from J; bases not matched to a gene: 8. CDR1 and CDR2 (germline): SGHRS, YFSETQ.